Listed below are T cell receptor beta chains from one sample, sequenced in a study of blood T cell repertoires in COVID-19. Assay used: immunoSEQ multiplex PCR; TCRdb lists only in-frame clones, some missing. The data contain approximately 300,000 clones, approximately 90% of them singletons. The material sequenced was PBMCs or T cells enriched from blood (not recorded which). These receptors all stem from a woman aged 18-29 years who had recovered from COVID-19. Each CDR3 is given with its conserved first and last residue.

v_gene: TRBV25-1
j_gene: TRBJ2-5
CDR3aa: CASSESLPGIQETQYF

v_gene: TRBV11-2
j_gene: TRBJ2-2
CDR3aa: CASSEDPLSGELFF

v_gene: TRBV29-1
j_gene: TRBJ1-4
CDR3aa: CSAPGTGEEKLFF

v_gene: TRBV7-9
j_gene: TRBJ2-3
CDR3aa: CASSQGLAGGQTDTQYF

v_gene: TRBV10-3
j_gene: TRBJ2-5
CDR3aa: CAISESTGSGETQYF

v_gene: TRBV1
j_gene: TRBJ2-7
CDR3aa: CTSSLRLAGGTPYF

v_gene: TRBV14
j_gene: TRBJ2-1
CDR3aa: CASSQVGSGPYNEQFF

v_gene: TRBV30
j_gene: TRBJ2-2
CDR3aa: CAWSVRLEDGELFF

v_gene: TRBV2
j_gene: TRBJ1-6
CDR3aa: CASSKETGANSPLHF

v_gene: TRBV28
j_gene: TRBJ1-2
CDR3aa: CASTYGTEGDGYTF

v_gene: TRBV7-9
j_gene: TRBJ1-5
CDR3aa: CASSLGTGILIMPQHF

v_gene: TRBV14
j_gene: TRBJ2-7
CDR3aa: CASSPRDFLSEQYF

v_gene: TRBV7-9
j_gene: TRBJ2-7
CDR3aa: CASSPYSYEQYF

v_gene: TRBV7-2
j_gene: TRBJ1-5
CDR3aa: CASSLELNQPQHF

v_gene: TRBV2
j_gene: TRBJ2-5
CDR3aa: CASGRRNSQETQYF

v_gene: TRBV30
j_gene: TRBJ2-2
CDR3aa: CAWTRGTSGSYTGELFF

v_gene: TRBV6-4
j_gene: TRBJ1-1
CDR3aa: CASSRQIWTEAFF

v_gene: TRBV6-1
j_gene: TRBJ1-6
CDR3aa: CASSEEGFGYNSPLHF

v_gene: TRBV10-1
j_gene: TRBJ1-1
CDR3aa: CASSEGTGAQNTEAFF

v_gene: TRBV3-1/TRBV3-2
j_gene: TRBJ1-1
CDR3aa: CASSQGDSTEAFF

v_gene: TRBV28
j_gene: TRBJ1-2
CDR3aa: CASSAAPGGGIGDYTF

v_gene: TRBV7-3
j_gene: TRBJ2-1
CDR3aa: CASSMGQGALGNEQFF

v_gene: TRBV6-5
j_gene: TRBJ1-2
CDR3aa: CASSSGTDTIYGYTF

v_gene: TRBV28
j_gene: TRBJ1-2
CDR3aa: CASSRTGVNYGYTF

v_gene: TRBV7-8
j_gene: TRBJ1-2
CDR3aa: CASSFQGLDYGYTF

v_gene: TRBV2
j_gene: TRBJ1-2
CDR3aa: CASRALQGAVTGYTF

v_gene: TRBV7-8
j_gene: TRBJ2-1
CDR3aa: CASNSGTGSYNEQFF

v_gene: TRBV19
j_gene: TRBJ1-1
CDR3aa: CATRTGVNTEAFF

v_gene: TRBV7-9
j_gene: TRBJ1-4
CDR3aa: CASSSGQFGGNEKLFF

v_gene: TRBV11-2
j_gene: TRBJ2-5
CDR3aa: CASSSDLGGTQYF

v_gene: TRBV28
j_gene: TRBJ2-7
CDR3aa: CASSLGTASFSYEQYF

v_gene: TRBV6-1
j_gene: TRBJ2-2
CDR3aa: CASSAPRGRGDTGELFF

v_gene: TRBV28
j_gene: TRBJ1-4
CDR3aa: CASSYSNTGKLFF

v_gene: TRBV6-1
j_gene: TRBJ1-1
CDR3aa: CASSEGTDNTEAFF

v_gene: TRBV9
j_gene: TRBJ1-3
CDR3aa: CASSVVGTNDGNTIYF

v_gene: TRBV6-1
j_gene: TRBJ1-4
CDR3aa: CASSEAPGDEKLFF

v_gene: TRBV13
j_gene: TRBJ1-6
CDR3aa: CASSSGGSYNSPLHF

v_gene: TRBV6-1
j_gene: TRBJ1-2
CDR3aa: CASSPGTGIGYGYTF

v_gene: TRBV6-1
j_gene: TRBJ1-1
CDR3aa: CASSDRDWGGTEAFF

v_gene: TRBV4-1
j_gene: TRBJ1-1
CDR3aa: CASSQVSSYTEAFF

v_gene: TRBV11-2
j_gene: TRBJ2-1
CDR3aa: CASSPTSGRPSQFF

v_gene: TRBV10-1
j_gene: TRBJ1-2
CDR3aa: CASSRDRGSGYTF

v_gene: TRBV4-1
j_gene: TRBJ2-5
CDR3aa: CASSQDRGETQYF

v_gene: TRBV29-1
j_gene: TRBJ1-4
CDR3aa: CSVWTDEKLFF

v_gene: TRBV18
j_gene: TRBJ1-1
CDR3aa: CASSPSGNTEAFF

v_gene: TRBV11-2
j_gene: TRBJ2-1
CDR3aa: CASSQSGRAREQFF

v_gene: TRBV27
j_gene: TRBJ1-5
CDR3aa: CASSWAGRGGNQPQHF

v_gene: TRBV20-1
j_gene: TRBJ2-1
CDR3aa: CSASALHGYNEQFF

v_gene: TRBV11-2
j_gene: TRBJ2-7
CDR3aa: CASSLSGTGYFEQYF

v_gene: TRBV4-1
j_gene: TRBJ2-1
CDR3aa: CASSQVDPAGEQFF

v_gene: TRBV9
j_gene: TRBJ1-1
CDR3aa: CASSVGSGDLEAFF

v_gene: TRBV19
j_gene: TRBJ1-2
CDR3aa: CASSPGQAYGYTF

v_gene: TRBV4-2
j_gene: TRBJ2-3
CDR3aa: CASSQEAGGPDTQYF

v_gene: TRBV3-1/TRBV3-2
j_gene: TRBJ2-7
CDR3aa: CASSLHGGARSYEQYF

v_gene: TRBV10-3
j_gene: TRBJ2-3
CDR3aa: CAISGGTGGTDTQYF

v_gene: TRBV7-2
j_gene: TRBJ1-5
CDR3aa: CASSPTGGHQPQHF

v_gene: TRBV5-1
j_gene: TRBJ2-7
CDR3aa: CASSLVLSTNYEQYF

v_gene: TRBV28
j_gene: TRBJ1-1
CDR3aa: CASSPGTGGRTEAFF

v_gene: TRBV4-1
j_gene: TRBJ1-5
CDR3aa: CASSQVAFSTQHF

v_gene: TRBV19
j_gene: TRBJ1-1
CDR3aa: CASTPRAGGEAFF